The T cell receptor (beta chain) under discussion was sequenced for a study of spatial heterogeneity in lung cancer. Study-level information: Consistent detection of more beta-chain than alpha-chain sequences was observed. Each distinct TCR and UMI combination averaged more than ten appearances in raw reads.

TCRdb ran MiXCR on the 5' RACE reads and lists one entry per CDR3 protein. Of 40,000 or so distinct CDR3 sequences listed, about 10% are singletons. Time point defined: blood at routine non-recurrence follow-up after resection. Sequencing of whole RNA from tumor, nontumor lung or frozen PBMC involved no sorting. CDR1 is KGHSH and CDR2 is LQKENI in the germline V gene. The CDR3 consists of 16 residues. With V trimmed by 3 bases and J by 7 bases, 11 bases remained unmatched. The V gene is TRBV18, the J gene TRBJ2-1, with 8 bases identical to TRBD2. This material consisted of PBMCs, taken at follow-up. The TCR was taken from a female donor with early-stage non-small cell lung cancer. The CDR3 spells CASSPPSAGGRNEQFF. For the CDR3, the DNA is TGTGCCAGCTCACCCCCATCGGCGGGGGGCCGAAATGAGCAGTTCTTC. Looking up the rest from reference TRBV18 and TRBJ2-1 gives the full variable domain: NAGVMQNPRHLVRRRGQEARLRCSPMKGHSHVYWYRQLPEEGLKFMVYLQKENIIDESGMPKERFSAEFPKEGPSILRIQQVVRGDSAAYFCASSPPSAGGRNEQFFGPGTRLTVL.